The 23 T cell receptor beta chains given below trace back to one sample, sequenced in a study of T cell responses to AZD1222 COVID-19 vaccine. Only in-frame clones appear in the TCRdb table, and some are missing; sequencing was by immunoSEQ multiplex PCR. The sample has about 81,000 clones, about 90% seen once; the top ten hold roughly 5.2%. The source material was peripheral blood, sampled on day 0 of AZD1222 vaccination. The receptors derive from an adult in good health.

The CDR3 here is CASSFRVGQPQHF. The CDR3 DNA reads TGTGCCAGCAGTTTTAGGGTGGGTCAGCCCCAGCATTTT. This chain connects TRBV28 to TRBJ1-5; unclear D gene. Germline values: CDR1 MDHEN, CDR2 SYDVKM. V lost 3 bases and J lost 6, with 9 bases in between. The CDR3 totals 13 residues.

The V and J genes are TRBV7-2 and TRBJ2-5; 7 nucleotides agree with TRBD2. The CDR3 is 14 amino acids. With 5 bases clipped from V and 5 bases from J, the junction kept 8 bases outside the gene matches. Germline V gene data show CDR1 as SGHTA and CDR2 as FQGNSA. In DNA, the CDR3 is TGTGCCAGCAGCCAAAAGCGGGATTTGGAGACCCAGTACTTC. Its protein product is CASSQKRDLETQYF.

The gene calls are TRBV6-6 and TRBJ2-1; D could derive from TRBD1 or TRBD2 (5 bases each). CDR1 is MNHNY and CDR2 is SVGAGI in the germline V gene (reference sequence). Trimming removed 7 bases at V and 8 bases at J, with 21 bases between. The CDR3 length is 15 residues. The CDR3 region is CASTPGSRLRYEQFF. In DNA, the CDR3 is TGTGCCAGCACTCCAGGGAGCCGGCTCAGATATGAGCAGTTCTTC.

The genes are TRBV4-1 and TRBJ2-5; TRBD2 agrees at 10 bases. V dropped 7 bases and J dropped 5; count of bases not matched to a gene: 16. This CDR3 comprises 17 residues. Germline V gives CDR1 MGHRA, CDR2 YSYEKL. CDR3: CASTRVLAGVSGETQYF. Here the CDR3 DNA reads TGCGCCAGCACCAGGGTTCTAGCGGGAGTTTCGGGGGAGACCCAGTACTTC.

This clone has only one observation. The V and J genes are TRBV3-1 (or the pseudogene TRBV3-2) and TRBJ2-3, with TRBD2 matching 11 bases. V trimming: 2 bases; J trimming: 3 bases; junction bases outside the gene matches: 4. Germline lookup yields CDR1 LGHDT and CDR2 YNNKEL (reference sequence). The CDR3 loop spans 16 amino acids. CDR3 amino acids: CASSQRASGRTDTQYF. The CDR3, as DNA: TGTGCCAGCAGCCAAAGGGCTAGCGGGAGGACAGATACGCAGTATTTT.

The V and J genes are TRBV18 and TRBJ1-4, with a possible D match to TRBD1 (6 bases). The ends were cut back, 1 base at V and 0 bases at J, with 6 bases in the middle. Germline V gene lookup returns CDR1 KGHSH and CDR2 LQKENI. The CDR3 has 15 residues. The DNA of the CDR3 is TGTGCCAGCTCACCACGACAGGCAACTAATGAAAAACTGTTTTTT. It yields the protein CASSPRQATNEKLFF.

The J gene is TRBJ2-3, the V gene TRBV28; TRBD2 matches at 11 bases. Losses at the gene ends were 6 bases for V and 3 bases for J; bases not matched to a gene: 11. There are 17 residues in the CDR3. CDR1 and CDR2 from the germline V gene are MDHEN and SYDVKM. Here the CDR3 DNA reads TGTGCCAGCAGCCATAGCGGGAGGGCCAGGGGGACAGATACGCAGTATTTT. It translates to CASSHSGRARGTDTQYF.

The chain carries TRBV7-8 and TRBJ1-4; D might be TRBD1 (5 bases). Trimming removed 3 bases from V and 0 bases from J, with 8 bases in between. The CDR3 length is 15 residues. CDR1 SGHVS and CDR2 FQNEAQ come from the germline V gene. In nucleotides, the CDR3 is TGTGCCAGCAGCTTGGCGGGGGCAACTAATGAAAAACTGTTTTTT. The encoded protein is CASSLAGATNEKLFF.

This chain joins TRBV11-3 and TRBJ2-7; 7 bases fit TRBD1. Per the germline V gene, CDR1 is SGHNT and CDR2 is YENEEA. This CDR3 spans 15 amino acids. Trimming removed 0 bases from V and 3 bases from J; junction bases left unmatched: 5. The CDR3 reads CASSLEPGTDYEQYF. As DNA, the CDR3 is TGTGCCAGCAGCTTAGAACCCGGGACAGACTACGAGCAGTACTTC.

The V gene is TRBV27, the J gene TRBJ1-4; unclear D gene. The V gene lost 8 bases and the J gene lost 5 bases, with 15 bases spanning the gap. Germline CDR1 reads MNHEY; CDR2 reads SMNVEV (reference sequence). This CDR3 is built from 14 residues. The CDR3 is CASAQLPENEKLFF. The CDR3 region has the DNA TGTGCCAGCGCCCAGTTGCCCGAAAATGAAAAACTGTTTTTT.

This rearrangement joins TRBV10-3 to TRBJ2-1; TRBD2 matches at 12 bases. J gave up 15 bases and V 6 bases, and 6 bases lay outside the gene matches. The CDR3 length is 12 residues. Germline V gene lookup returns CDR1 ENHRY and CDR2 SYGVKD. CDR3 amino acids: CAISPTSGSPFF. The CDR3 DNA reads TGTGCCATCAGCCCGACTAGCGGGAGCCCGTTCTTC.

The chain carries TRBV30 and TRBJ2-4; 9 bases map to TRBD1. The V gene end was trimmed by 1 base and the J gene end by 7 bases; junction bases not matched to a gene: 5. CDR1 is GTSNPN and CDR2 is SVGIG in the germline V gene (reference sequence). This CDR3 spans 14 amino acids. The DNA of the CDR3 is TGTGCCTGGAGTGACAGGGGGCGGGGGAACATTCAGTACTTC. Its protein product is CAWSDRGRGNIQYF.

The chain couples TRBV29-1 to TRBJ2-5; 9 bases are shared with TRBD1. V lost 6 bases, J lost 2 bases, and 4 bases stayed unmatched. Germline-derived CDR1 and CDR2 are SQVTM and ANQGSEA. The CDR3 length is 13 residues. The DNA of the CDR3 is TGCAGCGTCGTAGGACAGGGGCAAGAGACCCAGTACTTC. Translating gives CSVVGQGQETQYF.

V gene TRBV5-1 combines with J gene TRBJ1-1; 7 bases align to TRBD1. From germline, CDR1 is SGHRS and CDR2 YFSETQ. This CDR3 has 14 amino acids. V shed 3 bases, J shed 2 bases, and the junction held 4 bases outside the gene matches. The CDR3 loop is CASSSQGGNTEAFF. The CDR3 DNA is TGCGCCAGCAGCTCGCAGGGGGGCAACACTGAAGCTTTCTTT. Using reference TRBV5-1 and TRBJ1-1 for the parts outside the CDR3, the full variable domain is KAGVTQTPRYLIKTRGQQVTLSCSPISGHRSVSWYQQTPGQGLQFLFEYFSETQRNKGNFPGRFSGRQFSNSRSEMNVSTLELGDSALYLCASSSQGGNTEAFFGQGTRLTVV.

This chain links TRBV5-5 with TRBJ2-1; D is undetermined. With 8 bases removed from V and 0 bases from J, the gap between germline ends came to 9 bases. This CDR3 contains 13 residues. Germline loops: CDR1 SGHKS, CDR2 YYEKEE (reference sequence). The CDR3 sequence is CASIAFSYNEQFF. The CDR3 DNA reads as TGTGCCAGTATCGCGTTCTCCTACAATGAGCAGTTCTTC.

V gene TRBV30 combines with J gene TRBJ2-2, with TRBD2 identical over 8 bases. Germline CDR1 is GTSNPN and CDR2 is SVGIG (reference sequence). This CDR3 has 15 residues. Trimming cost V 3 bases and J 7 bases; bases outside gene matches: 10. CDR3 amino acids: CAWRTTPSGGGELFF. As DNA, the CDR3 is TGTGCCTGGAGGACGACTCCCAGCGGGGGCGGGGAGCTGTTTTTT.

This sequence joins TRBV28 and TRBJ2-7, with 8 bases that match TRBD1. Looked up from germline, CDR1 is MDHEN and CDR2 is SYDVKM. The CDR3 runs 14 residues. With 3 bases clipped from V and 5 bases from J, the junction kept 6 bases outside the gene matches. CDR3 sequence reads: CASSFLQGADEQYF. The CDR3 nucleotides are TGTGCCAGCAGTTTTTTGCAGGGGGCTGACGAGCAGTACTTC.

This rearrangement joins TRBV2 to TRBJ1-1; D is ambiguous. The CDR3 spans 13 residues. Trimming pared 5 bases from V and 5 bases from J, leaving 12 bases between. Germline V gene sequence: CDR1 SNHLY, CDR2 FYNNEI. The CDR3 region has the DNA TGTGCCAGCAGTTCCCACGGGAGAACTGAAGCTTTCTTT. Its protein is CASSSHGRTEAFF.

The chain is built from TRBV7-9 and TRBJ1-4; maybe TRBD1 (5 bases). There are 14 residues in the CDR3. The germline V and J ends were trimmed by 8 bases and 1 base, with 11 bases remaining between them. Per the germline V gene, CDR1 is SEHNR and CDR2 is FQNEAQ (reference sequence). CDR3 DNA: TGTGCCAGCTCAATGGGGGTAACTAATGAAAAACTGTTTTTT. As protein: CASSMGVTNEKLFF.

J is TRBJ1-1 and V is TRBV6-2 or TRBV6-3; D is unclear. Trimming left V 5 bases short and J 0 bases short, with 10 bases between. Per germline, CDR1 MNHEY and CDR2 SVGEGT. CDR3 length: 14 residues. In DNA form, the CDR3 reads TGTGCCAGCAGTCGTGGCAGGATGAACACTGAAGCTTTCTTT. It is translated as CASSRGRMNTEAFF.

V gene TRBV27 combines with J gene TRBJ2-2; 10 bases are a match to TRBD2. V lost 6 bases to trimming and J lost 0 bases; unmatched junction nucleotides: 10. From germline, CDR1 is MNHEY and CDR2 SMNVEV (reference sequence). The CDR3 spans 18 residues. CDR3 bases: TGTGCCAGCAGCCCCAGGAGGACTAGCGGAGCGAACACCGGGGAGCTGTTTTTT. Translating gives CASSPRRTSGANTGELFF.

The V gene is TRBV5-1, the J gene TRBJ2-7, with TRBD1 identical over 7 bases. There are 15 residues in the CDR3. Unmatched junction bases numbered 5, after V lost 0 bases and J lost 2 bases. CDR1 is SGHRS and CDR2 is YFSETQ in the germline V gene. The CDR3 loop is CASSLETGPAYEQYF. In nucleotides, the CDR3 is TGCGCCAGCAGCTTGGAGACAGGGCCGGCCTACGAGCAGTACTTC. The full variable domain, rest sourced from reference TRBV5-1 and TRBJ2-7, is KAGVTQTPRYLIKTRGQQVTLSCSPISGHRSVSWYQQTPGQGLQFLFEYFSETQRNKGNFPGRFSGRQFSNSRSEMNVSTLELGDSALYLCASSLETGPAYEQYFGPGTRLTVT.

This chain connects TRBV13 to TRBJ2-7; D gene ambiguous. This CDR3 is built from 13 residues. V was trimmed by 5 bases and J by 7 bases, leaving 15 bases between them. Germline values: CDR1 PRHDT, CDR2 FYEKMQ (reference sequence). The CDR3 spells CASSQRPFREQYF. CDR3 bases: TGTGCCAGCAGCCAACGACCTTTTAGGGAGCAGTACTTC.